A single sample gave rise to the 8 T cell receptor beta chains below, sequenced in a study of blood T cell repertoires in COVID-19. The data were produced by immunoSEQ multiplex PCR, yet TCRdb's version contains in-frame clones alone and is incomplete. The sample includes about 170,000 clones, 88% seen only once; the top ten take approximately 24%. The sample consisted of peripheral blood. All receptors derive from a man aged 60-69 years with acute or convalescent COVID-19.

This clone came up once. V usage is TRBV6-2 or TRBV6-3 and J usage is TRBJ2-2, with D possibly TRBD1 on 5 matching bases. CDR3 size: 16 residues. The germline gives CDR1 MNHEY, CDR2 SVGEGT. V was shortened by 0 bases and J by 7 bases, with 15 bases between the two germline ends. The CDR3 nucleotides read TGTGCCAGCAGTTACTCGGGGCTATCCCGCGGCGGGGAGCTGTTTTTT. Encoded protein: CASSYSGLSRGGELFF.

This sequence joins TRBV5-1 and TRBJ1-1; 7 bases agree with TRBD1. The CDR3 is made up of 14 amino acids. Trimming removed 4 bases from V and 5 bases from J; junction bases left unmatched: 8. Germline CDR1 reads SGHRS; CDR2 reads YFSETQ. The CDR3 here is CASSPRGGDTEAFF. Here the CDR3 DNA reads TGCGCCAGCAGCCCCCGAGGGGGCGATACTGAAGCTTTCTTT.

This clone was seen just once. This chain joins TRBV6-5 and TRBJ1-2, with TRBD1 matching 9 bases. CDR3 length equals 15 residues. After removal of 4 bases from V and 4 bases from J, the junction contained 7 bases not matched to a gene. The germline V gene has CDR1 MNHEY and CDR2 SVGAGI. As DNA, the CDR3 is TGTGCCAGCAGTTTGGACAGGGGCCAACTCTATGGCTACACCTTC. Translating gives CASSLDRGQLYGYTF.

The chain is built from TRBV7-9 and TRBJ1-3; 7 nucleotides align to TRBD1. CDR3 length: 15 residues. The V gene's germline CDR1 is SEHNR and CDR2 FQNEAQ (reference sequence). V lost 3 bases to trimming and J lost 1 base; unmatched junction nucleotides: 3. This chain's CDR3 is CASSLQGGSGNTIYF. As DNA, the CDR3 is TGTGCCAGCAGCTTGCAGGGGGGATCTGGAAACACCATATATTTT. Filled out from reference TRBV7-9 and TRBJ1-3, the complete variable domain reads DTGVSQNPRHKITKRGQNVTFRCDPISEHNRLYWYRQTLGQGPEFLTYFQNEAQLEKSRLLSDRFSAERPKGSFSTLEIQRTEQGDSAMYLCASSLQGGSGNTIYFGEGSWLTVV.

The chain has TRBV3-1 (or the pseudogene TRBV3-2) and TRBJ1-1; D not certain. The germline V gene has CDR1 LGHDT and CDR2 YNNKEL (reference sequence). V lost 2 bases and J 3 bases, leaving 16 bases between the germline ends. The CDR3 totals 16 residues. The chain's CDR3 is CASSQPSRALDTEAFF. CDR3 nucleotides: TGTGCCAGCAGCCAACCCTCCCGAGCGCTGGACACTGAAGCTTTCTTT.

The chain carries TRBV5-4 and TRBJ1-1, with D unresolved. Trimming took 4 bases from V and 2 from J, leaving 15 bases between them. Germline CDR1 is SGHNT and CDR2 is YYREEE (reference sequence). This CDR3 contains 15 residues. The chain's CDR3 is CASSPPGNLNTEAFF. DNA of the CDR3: TGTGCCAGCAGCCCGCCGGGGAATCTTAACACTGAAGCTTTCTTT.

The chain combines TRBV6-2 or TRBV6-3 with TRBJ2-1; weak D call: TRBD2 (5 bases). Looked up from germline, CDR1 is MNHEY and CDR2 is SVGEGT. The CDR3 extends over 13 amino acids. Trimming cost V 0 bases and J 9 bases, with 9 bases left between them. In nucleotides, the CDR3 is TGTGCCAGCAGTTACTCGGCTAGCCGTGAGCAGTTCTTC. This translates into CASSYSASREQFF.

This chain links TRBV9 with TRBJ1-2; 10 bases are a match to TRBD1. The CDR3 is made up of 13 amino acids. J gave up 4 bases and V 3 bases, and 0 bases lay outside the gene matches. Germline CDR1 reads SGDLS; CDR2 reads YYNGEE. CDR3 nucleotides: TGTGCCAGCAGCGGGACAGGGGGCTATGGCTACACCTTC. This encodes CASSGTGGYGYTF.